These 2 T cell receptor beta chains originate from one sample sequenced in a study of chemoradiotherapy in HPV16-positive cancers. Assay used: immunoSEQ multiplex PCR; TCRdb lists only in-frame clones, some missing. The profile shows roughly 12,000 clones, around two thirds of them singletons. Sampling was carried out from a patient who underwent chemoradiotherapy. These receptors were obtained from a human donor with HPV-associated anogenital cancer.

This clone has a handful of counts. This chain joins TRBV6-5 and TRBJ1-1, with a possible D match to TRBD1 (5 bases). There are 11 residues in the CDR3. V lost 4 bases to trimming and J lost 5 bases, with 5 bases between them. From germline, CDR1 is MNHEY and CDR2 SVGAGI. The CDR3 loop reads CASSWGTEAFF. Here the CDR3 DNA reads TGTGCCAGCAGTTGGGGGACTGAAGCTTTCTTT.

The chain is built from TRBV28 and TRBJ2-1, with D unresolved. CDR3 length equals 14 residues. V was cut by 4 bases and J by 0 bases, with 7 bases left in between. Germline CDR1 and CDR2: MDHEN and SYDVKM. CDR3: CASSSWDSYNEQFF. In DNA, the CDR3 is TGTGCCAGCAGTTCCTGGGACTCCTACAATGAGCAGTTCTTC.